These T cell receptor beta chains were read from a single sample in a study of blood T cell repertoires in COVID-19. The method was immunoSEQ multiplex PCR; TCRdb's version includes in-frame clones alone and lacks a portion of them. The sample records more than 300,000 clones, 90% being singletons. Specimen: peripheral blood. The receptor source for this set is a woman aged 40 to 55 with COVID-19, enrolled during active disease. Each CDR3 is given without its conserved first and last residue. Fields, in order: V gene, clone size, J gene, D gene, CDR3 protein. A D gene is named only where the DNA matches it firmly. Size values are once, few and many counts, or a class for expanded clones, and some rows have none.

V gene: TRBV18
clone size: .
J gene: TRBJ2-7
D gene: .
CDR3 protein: ASSPQSGVGGYEQY

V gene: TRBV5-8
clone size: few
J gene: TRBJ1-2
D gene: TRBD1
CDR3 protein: ASSLGVTGYYGYT

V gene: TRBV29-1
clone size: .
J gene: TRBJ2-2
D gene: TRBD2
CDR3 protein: SVLPSGGTRITGELF

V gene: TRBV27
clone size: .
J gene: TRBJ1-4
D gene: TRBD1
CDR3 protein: ASSLWAQGGVDSTNEKLF

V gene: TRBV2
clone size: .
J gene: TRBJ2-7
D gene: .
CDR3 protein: ASSRDNRGYEQY

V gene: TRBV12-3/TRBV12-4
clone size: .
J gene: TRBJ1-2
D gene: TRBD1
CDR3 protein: AIGRTGYDGYT

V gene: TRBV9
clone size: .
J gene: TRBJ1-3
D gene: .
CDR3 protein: ASSPPRAGNTIY

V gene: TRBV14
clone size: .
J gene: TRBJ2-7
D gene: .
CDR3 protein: ASSHDRSHYYEQY

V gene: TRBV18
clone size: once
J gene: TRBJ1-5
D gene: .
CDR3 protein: ASSTSVNNSNQPQH

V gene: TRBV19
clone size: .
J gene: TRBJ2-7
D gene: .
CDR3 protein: ASSTDAARGTYEQY

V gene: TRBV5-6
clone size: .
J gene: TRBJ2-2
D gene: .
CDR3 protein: ASTLNTGELF

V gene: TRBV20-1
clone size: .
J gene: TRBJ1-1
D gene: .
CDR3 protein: SAVQNTEAF

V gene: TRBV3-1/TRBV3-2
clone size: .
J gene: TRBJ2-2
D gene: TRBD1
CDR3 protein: ASSQGTGAGELF

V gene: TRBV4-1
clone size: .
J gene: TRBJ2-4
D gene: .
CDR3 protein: ASSQEAGIGDIQY

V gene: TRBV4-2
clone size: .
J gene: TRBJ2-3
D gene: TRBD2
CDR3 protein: ASSQDQLAGFRDTQY

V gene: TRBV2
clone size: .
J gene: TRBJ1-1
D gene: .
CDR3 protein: ASRAGQNTEAF

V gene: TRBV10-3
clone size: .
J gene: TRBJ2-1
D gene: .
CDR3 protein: AIKESADFNNEQF

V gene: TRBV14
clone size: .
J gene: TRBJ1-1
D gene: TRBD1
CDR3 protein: ASSHPTGGRAEAF

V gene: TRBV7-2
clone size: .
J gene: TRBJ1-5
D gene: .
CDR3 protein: ASSPRGGDQPQH

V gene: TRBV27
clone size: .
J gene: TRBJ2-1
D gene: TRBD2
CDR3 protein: ASSLYPSGMSSYNEQF

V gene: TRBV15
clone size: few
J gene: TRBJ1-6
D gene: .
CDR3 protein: ATSRVLKGNSPLH

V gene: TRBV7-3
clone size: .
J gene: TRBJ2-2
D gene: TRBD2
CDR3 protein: ASNKAGSTGELF

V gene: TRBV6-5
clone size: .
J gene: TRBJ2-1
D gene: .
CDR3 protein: ASTEGGGEQF

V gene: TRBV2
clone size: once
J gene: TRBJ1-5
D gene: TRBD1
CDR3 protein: ASSGKQGDRGWYQPQH

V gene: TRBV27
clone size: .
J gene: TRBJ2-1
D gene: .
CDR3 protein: ASSFGGNEQF

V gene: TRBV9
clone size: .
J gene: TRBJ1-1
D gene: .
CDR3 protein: ASSVEEGPNTEAF

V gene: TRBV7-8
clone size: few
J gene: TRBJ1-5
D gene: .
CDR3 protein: ASSLIVSQPQH

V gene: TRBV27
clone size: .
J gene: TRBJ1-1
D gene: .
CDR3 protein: ASSMGGRAEAF

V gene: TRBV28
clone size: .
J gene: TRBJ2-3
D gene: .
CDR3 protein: ASQVGLALSTDTQY

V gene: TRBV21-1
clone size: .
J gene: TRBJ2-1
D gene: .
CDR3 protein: ASTRTTSGKPGRSYNEQF

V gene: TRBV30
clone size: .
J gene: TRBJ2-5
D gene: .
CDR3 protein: AWSNYRGGETQY

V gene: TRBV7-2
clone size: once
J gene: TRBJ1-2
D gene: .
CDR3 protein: ASSLVAVRGYT

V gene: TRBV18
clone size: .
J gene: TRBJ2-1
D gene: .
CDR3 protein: ASSPAGPDNEQF

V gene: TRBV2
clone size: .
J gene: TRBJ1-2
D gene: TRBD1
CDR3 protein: ASSEVQGDGYT

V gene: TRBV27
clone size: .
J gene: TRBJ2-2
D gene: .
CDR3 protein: ASSSGRSGGAPWTGELF

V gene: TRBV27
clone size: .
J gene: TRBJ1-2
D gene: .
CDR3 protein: ASSLRGAAGYT

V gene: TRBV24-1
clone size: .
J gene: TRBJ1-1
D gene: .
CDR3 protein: ATSDYWNTEAF

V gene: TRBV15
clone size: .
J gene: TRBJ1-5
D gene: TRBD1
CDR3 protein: ATSSLMLGGAGQPQH

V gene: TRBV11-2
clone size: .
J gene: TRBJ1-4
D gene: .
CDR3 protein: ASSPQVRWNEKLF

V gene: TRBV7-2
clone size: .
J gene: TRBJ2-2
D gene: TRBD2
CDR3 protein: ASSLGGGTAGELF

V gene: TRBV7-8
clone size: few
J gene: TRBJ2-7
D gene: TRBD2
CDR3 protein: ASSSRRTSGRTYEQY

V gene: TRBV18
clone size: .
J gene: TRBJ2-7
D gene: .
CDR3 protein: ASSPGWGQGMYEQY

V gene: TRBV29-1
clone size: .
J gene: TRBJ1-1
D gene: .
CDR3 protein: SVDQGLNTEAF

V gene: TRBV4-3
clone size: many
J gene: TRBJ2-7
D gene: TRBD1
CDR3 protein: ASSQDEGTGGYEQY

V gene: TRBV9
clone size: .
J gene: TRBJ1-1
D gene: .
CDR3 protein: ASSGRGRMNTEAF

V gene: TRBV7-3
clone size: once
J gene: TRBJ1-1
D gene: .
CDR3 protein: ASSLGRATEAF

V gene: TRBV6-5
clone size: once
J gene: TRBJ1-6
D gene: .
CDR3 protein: ASSYRTPYNSPLH

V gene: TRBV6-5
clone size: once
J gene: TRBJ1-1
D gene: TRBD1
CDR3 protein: ASRHRGTEAF

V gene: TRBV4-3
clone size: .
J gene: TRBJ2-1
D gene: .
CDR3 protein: ASSQEGQVNNEQF